This TCR beta chain was obtained from a study of early T cells in non-severe SARS-CoV-2 infection. TCRdb used MiXCR to reprocess the 5' RACE reads, holding one entry per CDR3 protein. The sample contains tens of thousands of distinct CDR3 sequences, approximately 6.9% of which appear only once. The specimen sequenced was whole blood. The sequence was collected from an adult who was a healthcare worker with PCR-confirmed SARS-CoV-2 infection or an uninfected control (not recorded which).

CDR3: CATSGVNSNQPQHF. DNA of the CDR3: TGTGCCACCAGTGGAGTAAATAGCAATCAGCCCCAGCATTTT. The gene calls are TRBV24-1 and TRBJ1-5, with D hard to call. The V gene's germline CDR1 is KGHDR and CDR2 SFDVKD. Deletions cut 5 bases from V and 0 bases from J, with 7 bases between. The CDR3 runs 14 residues.